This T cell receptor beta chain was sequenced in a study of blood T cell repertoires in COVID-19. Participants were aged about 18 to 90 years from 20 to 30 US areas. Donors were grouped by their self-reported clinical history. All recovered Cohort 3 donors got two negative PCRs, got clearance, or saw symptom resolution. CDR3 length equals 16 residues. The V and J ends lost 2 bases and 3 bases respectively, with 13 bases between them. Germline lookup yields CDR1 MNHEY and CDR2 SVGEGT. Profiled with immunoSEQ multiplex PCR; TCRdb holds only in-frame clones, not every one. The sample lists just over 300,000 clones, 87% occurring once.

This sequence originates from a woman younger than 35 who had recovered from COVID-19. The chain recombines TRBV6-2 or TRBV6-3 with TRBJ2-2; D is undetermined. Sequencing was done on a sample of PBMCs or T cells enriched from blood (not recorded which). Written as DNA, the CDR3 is TGTGCCAGCAGTTACCCCGAAATCGGTTACACCGGGGAGCTGTTTTTT. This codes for CASSYPEIGYTGELFF.